The rows below give T cell receptor beta chains drawn from one sample of a study of persistence of HIV-infected CD4 T cells. For these receptors, no antigen is known. The assay was immunoSEQ multiplex PCR, and TCRdb's table has in-frame clones only and misses some. Of about 46,000 clones listed, approximately 90% were seen once; the top ten hold about 3%. The source was CD4+ T cells sorted from PBMCs after roughly 20-hour stimulation, collected from a patient who received antiretroviral therapy. Receptor source: an adult woman with HIV who was CMV-seropositive. Both conserved end residues are part of each CDR3. The D gene is left open where the match is weak. Part of the rows lack a size; the others show once, few, many or a class for expanded clones.

d_gene,v_gene,j_gene,abundance,CDR3nt,CDR3aa
-,TRBV9,TRBJ2-1,-,TGTGCCAGCAGCGTAGGGTCGAGCAATGAGCAGTTCTTC,CASSVGSSNEQFF
TRBD1,TRBV6-5,TRBJ2-6,-,TGTGCCAGCAGTTCGGGACAGGGGTCCGGGGCCAACGTCCTGACTTTC,CASSSGQGSGANVLTF
-,TRBV5-1,TRBJ1-3,-,TGCGCCAGCAGCTACTCCTTGGACTTTGGAAACACCATATATTTT,CASSYSLDFGNTIYF
TRBD1,TRBV10-2,TRBJ1-2,-,TGCGCCAGCGGGGGATGGGGGACAGGGCGGGATGGCTACACCTTC,CASGGWGTGRDGYTF
-,TRBV18,TRBJ1-3,once,TGTGCCAGCTCACCATCCCAGGGACGTTCCGGAAACACCATATATTTT,CASSPSQGRSGNTIYF
-,TRBV18,TRBJ2-6,-,TGTGCCAGCTCACCAAAGGGCTCTGGGGCCAACGTCCTGACTTTC,CASSPKGSGANVLTF
-,TRBV30,TRBJ2-2,once,TGTGCCTGGTTGGAAAAGTTTGGGGCCGGGGAGCTGTTTTTT,CAWLEKFGAGELFF
-,TRBV6-5,TRBJ1-5,-,TGTGCCAGCAGTTACGCCCCGCGCAGCCAAAATCAGCCCCAGCATTTT,CASSYAPRSQNQPQHF
-,TRBV4-3,TRBJ2-7,-,TGCGCCAGCAGCCAAGATCGGGGCGGCTACTACGAGCAGTACTTC,CASSQDRGGYYEQYF
TRBD2,TRBV5-1,TRBJ2-7,-,TGCGCCAGCAGCTTGACGGCGGGAGGGCCTAACGAGCAGTACTTC,CASSLTAGGPNEQYF
TRBD1,TRBV6-4,TRBJ1-5,-,TGTGCCAGCAGTGGCCCCGGGACAGGATATGATCAGCCCCAGCATTTT,CASSGPGTGYDQPQHF
-,TRBV5-8,TRBJ2-2,-,TGTGCCAGCAGCTCCCTTGGCGGGACATTTAACACCGGGGAGCTGTTTTTT,CASSSLGGTFNTGELFF
-,TRBV27,TRBJ1-5,few,TGTGCCAGCAGTAGGATCGAGAATCAGCCCCAGCATTTT,CASSRIENQPQHF
-,TRBV7-9,TRBJ2-5,-,TGTGCCAGCACCTCGGGGAGCGGGTACCAAGAGACCCAGTACTTC,CASTSGSGYQETQYF
-,TRBV9,TRBJ1-4,-,TGTGCCAGCAGCGTAGTGTCCGGGGCAAAACTGTTTTTT,CASSVVSGAKLFF
TRBD1,TRBV28,TRBJ1-1,-,TGTGCCAGCAGTTCAGCAGGGGGCTTTGGGAACACTGAAGCTTTCTTT,CASSSAGGFGNTEAFF
TRBD1,TRBV2,TRBJ1-4,-,TGTGCCAGCACGGTGACAGGGAATGAAAAACTGTTTTTT,CASTVTGNEKLFF
-,TRBV6-6,TRBJ1-1,-,TGTGCCAGCAGTTCTACGGGGGGGGCGGGAGCTTTCTTT,CASSSTGGAGAFF
-,TRBV12-3/TRBV12-4,TRBJ1-2,-,TGTGCCTCGACCCAGACTCTCTATGGCTACACCTTC,CASTQTLYGYTF
TRBD1,TRBV2,TRBJ1-2,-,TGTGCCAGCAGTACCGGGACAGGGGTTGGCTACACCTTC,CASSTGTGVGYTF
-,TRBV7-2,TRBJ1-1,-,TGTGCCAGCAGCTTAAGTGGATTTGCCCAGGGGATGAACACTGAAGCTTTCTTT,CASSLSGFAQGMNTEAFF
TRBD2,TRBV7-2,TRBJ2-7,few,TGTGCCAGCAGCTTGGGGGGGGGAGCCGCGGAGCAGTACTTC,CASSLGGGAAEQYF
-,TRBV15,TRBJ1-2,-,TGTGCCACCAGCAGAGATAAAAAAGAACAGAACTATGGCTACACCTTC,CATSRDKKEQNYGYTF
-,TRBV5-6,TRBJ2-1,-,TGTGCCAGCAGCTTGTCCAGGCTCTACAATGAGCAGTTCTTC,CASSLSRLYNEQFF
-,TRBV2,TRBJ1-1,-,TGTGCCAGCAGTGTCTGGCAGCTGAACACTGAAGCTTTCTTT,CASSVWQLNTEAFF
-,TRBV18,TRBJ1-1,-,TGTGCCAGCTCATCGGCAGGGTTCCCTGAAGCTTTCTTT,CASSSAGFPEAFF
-,TRBV28,TRBJ1-2,few,TGTGCCAGCAGCATCCAGGGAGGCTATGGCTACACCTTC,CASSIQGGYGYTF
-,TRBV5-5,TRBJ2-7,-,TGTGCCAGCAGCTTGGCCGTCAGACCGGGACTCCAATACGAGCAGTACTTC,CASSLAVRPGLQYEQYF
-,TRBV5-6,TRBJ2-1,once,TGTGCCAGCAGGAGACTAGAGTATGAGCAGTTCTTC,CASRRLEYEQFF
-,TRBV7-3,TRBJ2-1,-,TGTGCCAGCAGCTTGGGACCCCGACAGGTCAGCATCAATGAGCAGTTCTTC,CASSLGPRQVSINEQFF
TRBD1,TRBV6-5,TRBJ1-5,-,TGTGCCAGCAAAATAGGACAGGGGTTAGGACAGCCCCAGCATTTT,CASKIGQGLGQPQHF
-,TRBV28,TRBJ2-3,-,TGTGCCAGCAGAACAGCTACAGATACGCAGTATTTT,CASRTATDTQYF
-,TRBV4-1,TRBJ2-3,-,TGCGCCAGCAGCCAGGGGGATACGCAGTATTTT,CASSQGDTQYF
-,TRBV7-2,TRBJ1-5,once,TGTGCCAGCAGCCCTCAATTCGGGGGGGATCAGCCCCAGCATTTT,CASSPQFGGDQPQHF
-,TRBV19,TRBJ1-5,-,TGTGCCAGTAGCGCAGGGAGCTTATCGGGCAATCAGCCCCAGCATTTT,CASSAGSLSGNQPQHF
-,TRBV5-1,TRBJ1-1,-,TGCGCCAGCAGCTTGGGGGTGACAGCGAACACTGAAGCTTTCTTT,CASSLGVTANTEAFF
-,TRBV21-1,TRBJ1-2,-,TGTGCCAGCAGCCCACACACCGGGACAGAAAACTATGGCTACACCTTC,CASSPHTGTENYGYTF
TRBD1,TRBV7-8,TRBJ1-1,-,TGTGCCAGCAGCCTCCGCGGGGGACAGGGGGGTACTGAAGCTTTCTTT,CASSLRGGQGGTEAFF
TRBD2,TRBV5-4,TRBJ2-7,-,TGTGCCAGCAGCTTGGGGATGACTAGCCTTACCTACGAGCAGTACTTC,CASSLGMTSLTYEQYF
TRBD1,TRBV5-6,TRBJ1-1,-,TGTGCCAGCAGCTTTGGACAGGGGAACACTGAAGCTTTCTTT,CASSFGQGNTEAFF
-,TRBV7-9,TRBJ1-3,-,TGTGCCAGCAGCTTATGGGGGTTAAGCGGAAACACCATATATTTT,CASSLWGLSGNTIYF
-,TRBV6-5,TRBJ2-7,-,TGTGCCAGCACCCAAACAGGAGGGAGCTCCTACGAGCAGTACTTC,CASTQTGGSSYEQYF